This T cell receptor beta chain is drawn from a study of blood T cell repertoires in COVID-19. Looking at the study overall: Whether acute or convalescent, the COVID-19 samples came from the United States, Italy and Spain. In each case, the material was cDNA or gDNA derived from T cells, B-cell-depleted T cells, or PBMCs.

The V gene lost 2 bases and the J gene lost 1 base, with 15 bases spanning the gap. The CDR3 is 17 residues long. Germline V gene sequence: CDR1 SGHVS, CDR2 FQNEAQ. In the original processing: Amplification of reference gene primers was used by the study to estimate nucleated cell counts. Measured with immunoSEQ multiplex PCR; TCRdb has only the in-frame clones, and not every one. V and J calls and clone size are given by that table; D and trimming were obtained from the DNA. The repertoire holds approximately 110,000 clones, with 85% as singletons. The chain carries TRBV7-8 and TRBJ2-4; no reliable D call. The sample comprised peripheral blood. The TCR originated in a man over 45 with acute or convalescent COVID-19. CDR3 sequence: CASSLSFGEIAKNIQYF. The CDR3 DNA follows: TGTGCCAGCAGCTTAAGTTTTGGAGAGATCGCCAAAAACATTCAGTACTTC.